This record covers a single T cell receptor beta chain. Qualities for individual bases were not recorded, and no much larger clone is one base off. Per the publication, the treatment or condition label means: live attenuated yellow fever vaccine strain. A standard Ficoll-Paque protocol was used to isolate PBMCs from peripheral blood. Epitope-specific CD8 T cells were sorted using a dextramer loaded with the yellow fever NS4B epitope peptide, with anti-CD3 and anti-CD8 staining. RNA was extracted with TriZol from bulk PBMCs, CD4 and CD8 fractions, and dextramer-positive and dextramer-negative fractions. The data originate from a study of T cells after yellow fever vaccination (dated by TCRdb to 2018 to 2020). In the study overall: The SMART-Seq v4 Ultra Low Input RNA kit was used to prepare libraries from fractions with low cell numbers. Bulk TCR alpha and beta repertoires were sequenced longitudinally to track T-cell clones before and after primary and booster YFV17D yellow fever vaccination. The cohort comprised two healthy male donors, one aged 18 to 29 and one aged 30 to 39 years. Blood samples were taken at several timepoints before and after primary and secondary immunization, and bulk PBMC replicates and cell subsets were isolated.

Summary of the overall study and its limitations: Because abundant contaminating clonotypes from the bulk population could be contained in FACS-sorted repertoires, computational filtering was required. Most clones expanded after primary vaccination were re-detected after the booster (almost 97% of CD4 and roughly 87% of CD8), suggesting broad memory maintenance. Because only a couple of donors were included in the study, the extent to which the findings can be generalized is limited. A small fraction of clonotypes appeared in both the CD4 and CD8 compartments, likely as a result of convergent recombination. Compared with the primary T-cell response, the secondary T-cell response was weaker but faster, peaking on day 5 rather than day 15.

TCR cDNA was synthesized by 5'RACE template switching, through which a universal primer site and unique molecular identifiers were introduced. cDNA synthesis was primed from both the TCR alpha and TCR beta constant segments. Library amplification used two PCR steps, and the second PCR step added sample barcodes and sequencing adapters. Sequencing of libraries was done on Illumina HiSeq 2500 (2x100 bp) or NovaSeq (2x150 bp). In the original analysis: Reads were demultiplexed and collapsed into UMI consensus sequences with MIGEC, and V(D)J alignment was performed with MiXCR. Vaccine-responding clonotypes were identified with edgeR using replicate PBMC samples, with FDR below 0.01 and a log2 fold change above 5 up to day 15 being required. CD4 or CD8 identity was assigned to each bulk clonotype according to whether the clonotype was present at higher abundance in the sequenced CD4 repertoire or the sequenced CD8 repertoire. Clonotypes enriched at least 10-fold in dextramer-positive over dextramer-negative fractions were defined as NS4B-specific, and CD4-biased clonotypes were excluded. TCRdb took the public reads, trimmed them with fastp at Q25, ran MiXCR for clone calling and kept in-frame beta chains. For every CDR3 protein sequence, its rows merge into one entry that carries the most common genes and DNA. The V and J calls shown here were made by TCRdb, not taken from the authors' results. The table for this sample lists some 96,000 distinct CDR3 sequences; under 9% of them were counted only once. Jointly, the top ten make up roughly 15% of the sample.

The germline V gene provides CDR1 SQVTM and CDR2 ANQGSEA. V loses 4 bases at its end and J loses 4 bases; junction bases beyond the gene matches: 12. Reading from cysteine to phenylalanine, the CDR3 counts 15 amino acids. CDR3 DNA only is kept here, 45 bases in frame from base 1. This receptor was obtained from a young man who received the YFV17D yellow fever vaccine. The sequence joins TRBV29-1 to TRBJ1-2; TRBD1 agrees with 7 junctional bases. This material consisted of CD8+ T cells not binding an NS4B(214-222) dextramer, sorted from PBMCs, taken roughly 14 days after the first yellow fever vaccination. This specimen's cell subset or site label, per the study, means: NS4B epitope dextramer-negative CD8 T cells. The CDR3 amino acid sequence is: CSVVLWDSELYGYTF. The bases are TGCAGCGTTGTATTATGGGACAGTGAACTCTATGGCTACACCTTC.